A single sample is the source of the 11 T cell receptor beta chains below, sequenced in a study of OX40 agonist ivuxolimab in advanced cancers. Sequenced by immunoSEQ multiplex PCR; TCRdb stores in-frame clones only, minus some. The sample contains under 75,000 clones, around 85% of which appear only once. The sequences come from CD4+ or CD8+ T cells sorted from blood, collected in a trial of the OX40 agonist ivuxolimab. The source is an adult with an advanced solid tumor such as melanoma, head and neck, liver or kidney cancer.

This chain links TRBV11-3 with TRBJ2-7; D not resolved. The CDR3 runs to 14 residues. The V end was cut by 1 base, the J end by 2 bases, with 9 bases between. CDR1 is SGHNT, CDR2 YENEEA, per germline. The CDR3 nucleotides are TGTGCCAGCAGCTTAGGTCCAGATACCTACGAGCAGTACTTC. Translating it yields CASSLGPDTYEQYF.

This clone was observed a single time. The CDR3 bases are TGCGCCAGCAGTCGTGGACAGGGCAGCTCCTACAATGAGCAGTTCTTC. It is translated as CASSRGQGSSYNEQFF. The rearrangement links TRBV4-1 to TRBJ2-1; 8 bases agree with TRBD1. Germline V gene sequence: CDR1 MGHRA, CDR2 YSYEKL. The CDR3 is 16 residues long. After removal of 6 bases from V and 0 bases from J, the junction contained 7 bases not matched to a gene.

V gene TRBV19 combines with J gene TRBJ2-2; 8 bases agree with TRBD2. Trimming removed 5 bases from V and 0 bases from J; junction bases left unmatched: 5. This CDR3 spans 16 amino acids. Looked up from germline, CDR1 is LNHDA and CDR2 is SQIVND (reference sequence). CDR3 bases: TGTGCCAGTAGTCGAGTAGCGGGGTCGAACACCGGGGAGCTGTTTTTT. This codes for CASSRVAGSNTGELFF.

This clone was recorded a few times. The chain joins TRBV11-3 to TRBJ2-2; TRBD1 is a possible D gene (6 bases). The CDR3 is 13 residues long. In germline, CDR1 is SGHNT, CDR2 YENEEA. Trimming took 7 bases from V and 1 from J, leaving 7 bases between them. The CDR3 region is CASTQGNTGELFF. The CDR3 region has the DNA TGTGCCAGCACACAGGGGAACACCGGGGAGCTGTTTTTT.

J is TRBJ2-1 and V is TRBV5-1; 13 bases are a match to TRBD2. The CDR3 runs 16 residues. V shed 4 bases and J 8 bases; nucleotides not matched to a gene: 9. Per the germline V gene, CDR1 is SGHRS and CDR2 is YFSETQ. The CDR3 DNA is TGCGCCAGCAGCCCCCGGACTAGCGGGAGTTTTTATGAGCAGTTCTTC. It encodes CASSPRTSGSFYEQFF.

The CDR3 loop reads CASSYRGRTGELFF. CDR3 nucleotides: TGTGCCAGCAGTTACAGGGGGCGGACCGGGGAGCTGTTTTTT. The J gene is TRBJ2-2, the V gene TRBV5-6, with 9 nucleotides matching TRBD1. V was pared by 5 bases and J by 5 bases, with 4 bases of the junction left unmatched. This CDR3 contains 14 residues. The V gene's germline CDR1 is SGHDT and CDR2 YYEEEE.

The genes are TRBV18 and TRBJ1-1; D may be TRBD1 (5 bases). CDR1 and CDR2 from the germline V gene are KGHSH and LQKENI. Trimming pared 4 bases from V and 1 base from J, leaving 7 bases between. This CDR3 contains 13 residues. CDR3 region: CASSQTANTEAFF. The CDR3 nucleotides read TGTGCCAGCTCACAGACAGCGAACACTGAAGCTTTCTTT.

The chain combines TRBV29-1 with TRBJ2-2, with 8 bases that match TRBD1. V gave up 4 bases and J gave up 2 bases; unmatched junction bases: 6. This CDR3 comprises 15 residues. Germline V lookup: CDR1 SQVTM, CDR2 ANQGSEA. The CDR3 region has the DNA TGCAGCGTTGGGACAGGGCCTTCTAACACCGGGGAGCTGTTTTTT. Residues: CSVGTGPSNTGELFF.

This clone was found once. CDR3 sequence reads: CASSGDFHNEQFF. The CDR3 DNA follows: TGTGCCAGCAGTGGGGACTTTCACAATGAGCAGTTCTTC. The chain recombines TRBV2 with TRBJ2-1, with a possible D match to TRBD2 (6 bases). The CDR3 runs 13 residues. In germline, CDR1 is SNHLY, CDR2 FYNNEI. With 4 bases removed from V and 5 bases from J, the gap between germline ends came to 9 bases.

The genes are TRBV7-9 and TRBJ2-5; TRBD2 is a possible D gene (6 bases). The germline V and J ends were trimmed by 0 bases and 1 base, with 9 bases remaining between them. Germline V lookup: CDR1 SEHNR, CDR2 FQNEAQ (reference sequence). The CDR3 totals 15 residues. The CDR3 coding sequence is TGTGCCAGCAGCTTAGCTCTGGGACTCCAAGAGACCCAGTACTTC. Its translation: CASSLALGLQETQYF.

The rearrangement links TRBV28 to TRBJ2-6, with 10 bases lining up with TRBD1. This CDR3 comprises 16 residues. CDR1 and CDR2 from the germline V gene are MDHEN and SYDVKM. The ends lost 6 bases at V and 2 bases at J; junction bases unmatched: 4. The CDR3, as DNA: TGTGCCAGCAGGGAGGGGACAGGGGCTGGGGCCAACGTCCTGACTTTC. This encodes CASREGTGAGANVLTF.